These 2 T cell receptor beta chains were all obtained from the same sample, sequenced in a study of T-cell memory formation after mild COVID-19. Each CDR3 protein is one row after TCRdb ran MiXCR on the 5' RACE reads. The sample records tens of thousands of distinct CDR3 sequences, about 6% being singletons. The sequenced material came from PBMCs or a T cell subset sorted from them (not recorded which). The receptors originated from an adult who had mild COVID-19 (a few samples of this study predate the infection). Cell type and time point are not known.

This clonotype has ten or more counts. The J gene is TRBJ2-1, the V gene TRBV29-1; 7 bases line up with TRBD1. Germline loops: CDR1 SQVTM, CDR2 ANQGSEA. V trimming: 2 bases; J trimming: 0 bases; junction bases outside the gene matches: 4. CDR3 length equals 15 residues. This CDR3 reads CSVEMGQLSYNEQFF. The DNA for the CDR3 is TGCAGCGTTGAAATGGGACAGCTCTCCTACAATGAGCAGTTCTTC.

Ten or more counts support this clonotype. The chain carries TRBV5-1 and TRBJ1-1; D perhaps matches TRBD1 (6 bases). Between the trimmed V and J ends, which lost 5 bases and 8 bases, there was a span of 13 bases. The CDR3 runs to 12 residues. Germline V gene sequence: CDR1 SGHRS, CDR2 YFSETQ. The CDR3 coding sequence is TGCGCCAGCAGTAAGGTAGGGACAGAAGCTTTCTTT. Protein: CASSKVGTEAFF.